This T cell receptor beta chain was sequenced in a study of T-cell reconstitution after alpha-beta-depleted transplantation in children. Points from the study as a whole: Newly produced T cells mostly accounted for T-cell counts and diversity one year post-transplant. TCRbeta diversity was high at day 60 in some patients (a result of surviving recipient T cells and thymic progenitors). The study reportedly traced alpha-beta T cells about two months after transplant to several hundred expanded graft clones.

A word on this clonotype: Antigen: not known.

Germline CDR1 reads DFQATT; CDR2 reads SNEGSKA (reference sequence). The CDR3 totals 14 residues. Trimming cost V 3 bases and J 4 bases, with 14 bases left between them. Unique molecular identifiers were incorporated into the prepared TCRbeta library. TCRdb ran MiXCR on the PCR reads and lists one entry per CDR3 protein. The repertoire has over 120,000 distinct CDR3 sequences, roughly 8.8% of them found once; the top ten carry approximately 18%. The sequences come from PBMCs, mostly from graft donor cells, collected 180 days after TCRalphabeta/CD19-depleted stem cell transplant. This sequence originates from a female patient aged 2 to 10 who had a stem cell transplant for congenital amegakaryocytic thrombocytopenia, so the T cells may come from the graft donor. This chain links TRBV20-1 with TRBJ2-3; TRBD1 or TRBD2 may be the D gene (5 bases each). CDR3 nucleotides: TGCAGTGCTAGTAGGGGACCCAGCGCAGATACGCAGTATTTT. Protein: CSASRGPSADTQYF.